This entry lists 21 T cell receptor beta chains sequenced from one sample in a study of radiation and T cells in renal cell carcinoma. As for time point: blood 2 weeks post-SBRT. Indicated treatment: 15 Gy SBRT to primary tumor, nephrectomy 4 weeks later. Profiling relied on immunoSEQ multiplex PCR, and the TCRdb table lists in-frame clones only, not all of them. The sample carries about 120,000 clones, approximately 85% recorded once. Sequenced here: blood, sampled from a patient whose treatment included radiotherapy and nephrectomy. These receptors were taken from a man aged 45-65 years with renal cell carcinoma.

This rearrangement joins TRBV19 to TRBJ2-1; 14 bases are a match to TRBD2. V lost 5 bases and J lost 1; bases outside the gene matches: 10. The length of the CDR3 is 19 residues. Germline V gene lookup returns CDR1 LNHDA and CDR2 SQIVND (reference sequence). For the CDR3, the DNA is TGTGCCAGTAGTTCTGGACTAGCGGGAGGACAACAGTCCTACAATGAGCAGTTCTTC. Translation: CASSSGLAGGQQSYNEQFF.

The chain combines TRBV28 with TRBJ1-2; D is undetermined. The CDR3 covers 12 residues. V was cut by 6 bases and J by 3 bases, with 8 bases left in between. CDR1 and CDR2 from the germline V gene are MDHEN and SYDVKM. CDR3 residues: CASSSGYYGYTF. DNA for the CDR3: TGTGCCAGCAGCTCGGGGTACTATGGCTACACCTTC.

CDR3 amino acids: CASSPDGAPYNEQFF. CDR3 DNA sequence: TGTGCCAGCAGCCCAGATGGGGCTCCTTACAATGAGCAGTTCTTC. The chain recombines TRBV9 with TRBJ2-1; D perhaps matches TRBD1 (5 bases). Trimming left V 4 bases short and J 4 bases short, with 15 bases between. Germline V gives CDR1 SGDLS, CDR2 YYNGEE. There are 15 residues in the CDR3.

V gene TRBV14 combines with J gene TRBJ2-2; D is unclear. The germline gives CDR1 SGHDN, CDR2 FVKESK. Trimming took 3 bases from V and 3 from J, leaving 2 bases between them. The CDR3 extends over 12 amino acids. For the CDR3, the DNA is TGTGCCAGCAGCCAGTACACCGGGGAGCTGTTTTTT. This codes for CASSQYTGELFF.

The chain uses TRBV7-9 and TRBJ2-1; unclear D gene. The V gene lost 5 bases and the J gene lost 10 bases, with 12 bases spanning the gap. Germline values: CDR1 SEHNR, CDR2 FQNEAQ (reference sequence). The CDR3 consists of 12 residues. CDR3 loop: CASSPPHSEQFF. The CDR3 DNA reads TGTGCCAGCAGCCCCCCCCACTCAGAGCAGTTCTTC. The full variable domain, completed using reference TRBV7-9 and TRBJ2-1, is DTGVSQNPRHKITKRGQNVTFRCDPISEHNRLYWYRQTLGQGPEFLTYFQNEAQLEKSRLLSDRFSAERPKGSFSTLEIQRTEQGDSAMYLCASSPPHSEQFFGPGTRLTVL.

J is TRBJ2-1 and V is TRBV7-3, with 10 bases matching TRBD2. This CDR3 comprises 15 residues. V shed 8 bases, J shed 5 bases, and the junction held 9 bases outside the gene matches. Germline CDR1 is SGHTA and CDR2 is FQGTGA. The CDR3 protein is CASPTLAGRNNEQFF. As DNA, the CDR3 is TGTGCCAGCCCCACACTAGCGGGAAGGAACAATGAGCAGTTCTTC.

About this clone: Other nucleotide sequences from this sample produce the same CDR3. This sequence joins TRBV4-2 and TRBJ2-5, with D uncertain. The CDR3 runs to 14 residues. Germline lookup yields CDR1 LGHNA and CDR2 YNFKEQ. Between the trimmed V and J ends, which lost 1 base and 2 bases, there was a span of 8 bases. CDR3 region: CASSQVVSQETQYF. The CDR3 DNA follows: TGTGCCAGCAGCCAAGTTGTCAGTCAAGAGACCCAGTACTTC.

V and J are TRBV2 and TRBJ2-1, with D perhaps assigned TRBD1 or TRBD2 (5 bases each). Germline CDR1 and CDR2: SNHLY and FYNNEI. The CDR3 sequence is 14 residues long. The ends were cut back, 2 bases at V and 8 bases at J, with 13 bases in the middle. CDR3 loop: CASSELGVGDEQFF. CDR3 in DNA: TGTGCCAGCAGTGAATTAGGGGTCGGGGATGAGCAGTTCTTC.

This chain connects TRBV5-1 to TRBJ2-3; D is perhaps TRBD1 (5 bases). The CDR3 totals 14 residues. Trimming pared 7 bases from V and 0 bases from J, leaving 12 bases between. Germline values: CDR1 SGHRS, CDR2 YFSETQ. CDR3 in amino acids: CASASRVSTDTQYF. The CDR3 nucleotides read TGCGCCAGCGCCTCCAGGGTTAGCACAGATACGCAGTATTTT.

The J gene is TRBJ1-1, the V gene TRBV5-1; D is perhaps TRBD1 (5 bases). This CDR3 spans 14 amino acids. The V end lost 3 bases, the J end lost 5 bases, and 14 bases lay between the germline ends. CDR1 and CDR2 from the germline V gene are SGHRS and YFSETQ. This chain's CDR3 is CASSWGSGLTEAFF. Written as DNA, the CDR3 is TGCGCCAGCAGCTGGGGCTCAGGGTTGACTGAAGCTTTCTTT.

The rearrangement links TRBV6-1 to TRBJ2-7; TRBD1 matches 7 bases. The germline CDR1 and CDR2 sequences are MNHNS and SASEGT. With 5 bases clipped from V and 6 bases from J, the junction kept 10 bases outside the gene matches. The CDR3 consists of 14 residues. As DNA, the CDR3 is TGTGCCAGCAGTATCGGAAGGACAGGTCCCGAGCAGTACTTC. This sequence encodes CASSIGRTGPEQYF.

This clone was counted a single time. This CDR3 is CASSPYRDEQYF. The CDR3, as DNA: TGTGCCAGCTCACCCTACAGGGACGAGCAGTACTTC. J is TRBJ2-7 and V is TRBV18; possible D gene TRBD1, 6 bases. V lost 3 bases and J 5 bases, leaving 8 bases between the germline ends. CDR1 is KGHSH, CDR2 LQKENI, per germline. The CDR3 extends over 12 amino acids.

This chain uses TRBV9 with TRBJ1-2; 7 nucleotides align to TRBD1. Losses at the gene ends were 1 base for V and 1 base for J; bases not matched to a gene: 1. Germline CDR1 is SGDLS and CDR2 is YYNGEE. The CDR3 is 14 residues long. The CDR3 nucleotides are TGTGCCAGCAGCGTACAGGGGGGTAACTATGGCTACACCTTC. Amino acids: CASSVQGGNYGYTF.

This chain connects TRBV29-1 to TRBJ2-7, with D possibly called TRBD1 or TRBD2 (5 bases each). This CDR3 comprises 13 residues. CDR1 and CDR2 (germline): SQVTM, ANQGSEA. With 6 bases removed from V and 6 bases from J, the gap between germline ends came to 18 bases. CDR3 nucleotides: TGCAGCGTGTCCTGGCGGAAAGGGACCGAGCAGTACTTC. As protein: CSVSWRKGTEQYF.

V is TRBV9 and J is TRBJ2-7; D may correspond to TRBD1 or TRBD2 (5 bases each). Germline V CDR1 and CDR2: SGDLS, YYNGEE. V dropped 0 bases and J dropped 3 bases, with 16 bases sitting between them. The CDR3 has 16 amino acids. CDR3 region: CASSVEGSGVGYEQYF. The CDR3 DNA reads as TGTGCCAGCAGCGTAGAGGGGTCCGGGGTAGGCTACGAGCAGTACTTC. Drawing the rest from reference TRBV9 and TRBJ2-7, the complete variable domain is DSGVTQTPKHLITATGQRVTLRCSPRSGDLSVYWYQQSLDQGLQFLIQYYNGEERAKGNILERFSAQQFPDLHSELNLSSLELGDSALYFCASSVEGSGVGYEQYFGPGTRLTVT.

The chain recombines TRBV21-1 with TRBJ1-2; no DNA check was done on the table's D call, TRBD1. TRBV21-1 is a pseudogene segment. This CDR3 region has 17 residues. CDR3 bases: TGTGCCAGCACCACAGGACGGTCCCACTATTTTAACTATGGCTACACCTTC. This codes for CASTTGRSHYFNYGYTF.

This clone was picked up many times. The chain recombines TRBV10-3 with TRBJ2-7; D not certain. Germline assignment: CDR1 ENHRY and CDR2 SYGVKD. The CDR3 sequence is 13 residues long. Trimming took 10 bases from V and 4 from J, leaving 17 bases between them. The DNA for the CDR3 is TGTGCCACCCATGGAGACACGGATTACGAGCAGTACTTC. The encoded protein is CATHGDTDYEQYF.

This clone was counted only a few times. The V and J genes are TRBV6-5 and TRBJ2-1, with D perhaps being TRBD1 or TRBD2 (5 bases each). The CDR3 has 14 amino acids. Germline-derived CDR1 and CDR2 are MNHEY and SVGAGI. The V and J ends lost 1 base and 12 bases respectively, with 16 bases between them. The CDR3 region has the DNA TGTGCCAGCAGTTACTATCTGGGACGTGCGGGGCAGTTCTTC. Translating gives CASSYYLGRAGQFF.

The genes are TRBV6-5 and TRBJ2-3, with D tentatively TRBD2 (5 bases). This CDR3 contains 14 residues. Germline V gene sequence: CDR1 MNHEY, CDR2 SVGAGI. The ends were cut back, 6 bases at V and 2 bases at J, with 12 bases in the middle. For the CDR3, the DNA is TGTGCCAGCAGGCGGGCCTCTCTCACAGATACGCAGTATTTT. Its protein is CASRRASLTDTQYF.

The chain joins TRBV9 to TRBJ2-1; D tentatively fits TRBD1 or TRBD2 (5 bases each). CDR1 is SGDLS, CDR2 YYNGEE, per germline. The ends were cut back, 0 bases at V and 4 bases at J, with 11 bases in the middle. The CDR3 extends over 15 amino acids. CDR3 amino acids: CASSVGGTEYNEQFF. The CDR3, as DNA: TGTGCCAGCAGCGTAGGGGGGACGGAATACAATGAGCAGTTCTTC.

The V and J genes are TRBV11-2 and TRBJ2-2; no clear D gene. The CDR3 spans 12 residues. Germline V gene lookup returns CDR1 SGHAT and CDR2 FQNNGV. Trimming took 1 base from V and 7 from J, leaving 4 bases between them. The CDR3 sequence: CASSLVVGELFF. The DNA for the CDR3 is TGTGCCAGCAGCTTAGTGGTCGGGGAGCTGTTTTTT.